This TCR beta chain was captured by sequencing in a study of beta chain features in type 1 diabetes. Broader study findings: cDNA-based sequencing might over-represent cells highly expressing TCR.

With respect to this clone: Antigen: not known.

Trimming pared 5 bases from V and 2 bases from J, leaving 10 bases between. This CDR3 has 13 residues. Germline V gives CDR1 SGHTA, CDR2 FQGNSA. Of the isolated RNA, all was reverse transcribed, and so the sequenced material was expressed TCRB transcripts. Data came from immunoSEQ multiplex PCR; TCRdb stores just in-frame clones and leaves some out. The top ten hold around 0.02% of the sample, which has 810,000 or so clones, under 20% seen once. J is TRBJ2-7 and V is TRBV7-2; D may be TRBD1 (6 bases). What was sequenced was naive CD4+ T cells from blood. This clonotype was obtained from a woman aged 18-29 years in good health. CDR3 region: CASSRQATYEQYF. The CDR3 bases are TGTGCCAGCAGCCGACAGGCCACCTACGAGCAGTACTTC.